A selection of T cell receptor beta chains follows, all from one sample in a study of blood T cells in healthy people across ages. TCRdb ran MiXCR on the 5' RACE reads and lists one entry per CDR3 protein. Of 600,000 to 900,000 distinct CDR3 sequences listed, under 30% are singletons. This same sample was also taken into another study, of T cells of mothers and their children.

Sequenced input: blood. All receptors derive from a boy under 18 in good health. Both conserved end residues are part of each CDR3. D genes are given only for firm matches. Not all rows give a size; the values are once, few, many and, for expanded clones, a class.

CDR3 length	D gene	clone size	V gene	J gene	CDR3 DNA	CDR3 protein
15	TRBD1	few	TRBV5-1	TRBJ2-1	TGCGCCAGCAGTCGGGACAGGGAAACCTACAATGAGCAGTTCTTC	CASSRDRETYNEQFF
15	.	.	TRBV2	TRBJ2-1	TGTGCCAGCGATAAGCAGGGCCTTGGGCTCAATGAGCAGTTCTTC	CASDKQGLGLNEQFF
15	.	few	TRBV5-1	TRBJ2-7	TGCGCCAGCAGTCCCTGGGGCGGGACCTCCTACGAGCAGTACTTC	CASSPWGGTSYEQYF
18	.	few	TRBV20-1	TRBJ2-1	TGCAGTGCCCGACAGGACCGTCTGGGAGGGGAGTCCTACAATGAGCAATTCTTC	CSARQDRLGGESYNEQFF
16	.	few	TRBV12-3/TRBV12-4	TRBJ2-7	TGTGCCAGCAGTTTGTGGATGGGACGTAGCTCCTACGAGCAGTACTTC	CASSLWMGRSSYEQYF
15	.	.	TRBV4-1	TRBJ2-7	TGCGCCAGCAGCCACGACAAAGGGGGATCCTACGAGCAGTACTTC	CASSHDKGGSYEQYF
16	.	.	TRBV3-1	TRBJ1-1	TGTGCCAGCAGCCCCACGGGGAGGGGTTCGAACACTGAAGCTTTCTTT	CASSPTGRGSNTEAFF
14	.	.	TRBV2	TRBJ1-2	TGTGCCAGCAGTATTGGGACGGCTAACTATGGCTACACCTTC	CASSIGTANYGYTF
14	.	few	TRBV30	TRBJ2-7	TGTGCCTGGAGTGTAAATGTAGGGGTACACGAGCAGTACTTC	CAWSVNVGVHEQYF
12	.	few	TRBV30	TRBJ1-1	TGTGCCTGGAGTGAGGATGACACTGAAGCTTTCTTT	CAWSEDDTEAFF
14	.	.	TRBV3-1	TRBJ2-7	TGTGCCAGCAGCCTGGCAGGCACACCCTACGAGCAGTACTTC	CASSLAGTPYEQYF
12	.	few	TRBV29-1	TRBJ2-7	TGCAGCGGGGGGGGCGGCTACTACGAGCAGTACTTC	CSGGGGYYEQYF
15	TRBD1	.	TRBV5-1	TRBJ2-5	TGCGCCAGCAGCCCCCTGGACAGGATGGGAGAGACCCAGTACTTC	CASSPLDRMGETQYF
15	.	.	TRBV7-6	TRBJ2-7	TGTGCCAGCAGCCGGCTTTCCTGGATCCTATATATGCAGTACTTC	CASSRLSWILYMQYF
15	.	.	TRBV25-1	TRBJ1-6	TGTGCCAGCAGTGAATACGGGCCCAAAGGGTCACCCCTCCACTTT	CASSEYGPKGSPLHF
15	TRBD1	few	TRBV12-3/TRBV12-4	TRBJ2-3	TGTGCCAGCAGTTTCCTAGTCAGGGGGACAGATACGCAGTATTTT	CASSFLVRGTDTQYF
14	.	few	TRBV14	TRBJ2-5	TGTGCCAGCAGCCTCGGGGCCCTGGTAGAGACCCAGTACTTC	CASSLGALVETQYF
12	.	few	TRBV2	TRBJ2-7	TGTGCCAGCAGTATGACCCCCTACGAGCAGTACTTC	CASSMTPYEQYF
13	.	.	TRBV13	TRBJ2-2	TGTGCCAGCGAAGGGGAAAGCACCGGGGAGCTGTTTTTT	CASEGESTGELFF
13	TRBD1	few	TRBV7-3	TRBJ1-6	TGTGCCAGCAGCTTAAACAGGGGATCACCCCTCCACTTT	CASSLNRGSPLHF
13	.	few	TRBV6-1	TRBJ2-3	TGTGCCACCCGGCCGGCACACACAGATACGCAGTATTTT	CATRPAHTDTQYF
16	.	.	TRBV7-2	TRBJ2-7	TGTGCCAGCAGAACTGCCGGGACCGACAGCTCCTACGAGCAGTACTTC	CASRTAGTDSSYEQYF
12	TRBD2	.	TRBV20-1	TRBJ2-5	TGCAGTGTGGTAGCGGGGTGGGAGACCCAGTACTTC	CSVVAGWETQYF
14	.	few	TRBV24-1	TRBJ2-5	TGTGCCACCAGAGGAGGAGGGGGCGAAGAGACCCAGTACTTC	CATRGGGGEETQYF
16	TRBD2	.	TRBV27	TRBJ2-5	TGTGCCAGCAGCTTGTTTTTAGCGGGGGCCAAAGAGACCCAGTACTTC	CASSLFLAGAKETQYF
15	TRBD1	.	TRBV5-1	TRBJ1-2	TGCGCCAGCAGCCCGGGACAGGGATCCGTCTATGGCTACACCTTC	CASSPGQGSVYGYTF
10	TRBD2	many	TRBV29-1	TRBJ2-7	TGCAGCGTTGGGGGGGGCGAGCAGTACTTC	CSVGGGEQYF
12	.	.	TRBV12-3/TRBV12-4	TRBJ2-3	TGTGCCAGCAGCCCGATGTTGGATACGCAGTGTTTT	CASSPMLDTQCF